This T cell receptor (beta chain) is drawn from a study of blood T cell repertoires in COVID-19. Overall study context: From the United States, Italy and Spain came samples of acute and convalescent COVID-19. PBMCs, B-cell-depleted T cells, or T cells provided the cDNA or gDNA that made up the material.

Authors' analysis steps: By means of reference gene primer amplification, nucleated cell counts were estimated. Repertoires were generated with immunoSEQ multiplex PCR, while TCRdb's copy carries only in-frame clones and drops some. That table furnishes V, J and clone size, whereas the DNA furnished D and trimming. Among approximately 51,000 clones listed, around 87% were seen once. The receptor was isolated from a middle-aged man with active COVID-19. Material: peripheral blood.

CDR3 in DNA: TGTGCCAGCAGAGATACCATGACAGGGGTTGGAGGCGGCTACACCTTC. Translating gives CASRDTMTGVGGGYTF. The rearrangement joins TRBV25-1 to TRBJ1-2, with TRBD1 identical over 8 bases. Per the germline V gene, CDR1 is MGHDK and CDR2 is SYGVNS. The V gene end was trimmed by 6 bases and the J gene end by 8 bases; junction bases not matched to a gene: 17. The CDR3 extends over 16 amino acids.